This T cell receptor (beta chain) derives from a study of blood T cell repertoires in COVID-19. Study-level information: PBMCs, B-cell-depleted T cells, or T cells provided the cDNA or gDNA that made up the material.

The CDR3 covers 16 residues. Germline values: CDR1 SGHNT, CDR2 YYREEE (reference sequence). V trimming: 4 bases; J trimming: 0 bases; junction bases outside the gene matches: 6. The participants were between roughly 18 and 89 years old and came from some 23 US areas. Categorization into cohorts depended on clinical history that participants reported. Per the original data handling: Amplified reference gene primers provided the basis for estimating nucleated cell counts. Sequencing used immunoSEQ multiplex PCR; TCRdb keeps in-frame clones, though not all of them. The DNA was the basis for D and trimming; V, J and clone size are from that table. The table lists around 340,000 clones, about 86% of them singletons.

V usage is TRBV5-4 and J usage is TRBJ2-7; 11 bases match TRBD2. This sequence was found in a woman in her 40s with acute COVID-19. The specimen was PBMCs or T cells enriched from blood (not recorded which). The DNA of the CDR3 is TGTGCCAGCAGCACCTTAGCGGGAGGGAGCTCCTACGAGCAGTACTTC. It translates to CASSTLAGGSSYEQYF.